A single sample gave rise to the 21 T cell receptor beta chains below, sequenced in a study of graft-versus-host responses after intestinal transplantation. Libraries were prepared by immunoSEQ multiplex PCR; TCRdb keeps only in-frame clonotypes and omits some of them. The table lists 90,000 to 120,000 clones, about 87% of them singletons. These TCRs' antigens remain unknown. The starting material was unstimulated CD4+ T cells sorted from spleen or lymph node cells, obtained before transplant. These receptors were collected from a human donor who was the organ donor for an intestinal transplant.

The rearrangement joins TRBV5-1 to TRBJ2-3, with D possibly matching TRBD1 (6 bases). Germline V gene lookup returns CDR1 SGHRS and CDR2 YFSETQ. Deletions cut 4 bases from V and 2 bases from J, with 14 bases between. This CDR3 has 15 amino acids. As DNA, the CDR3 is TGCGCCAGCAGCGAACAGGGAGTGAACACAGATACGCAGTATTTT. It is translated as CASSEQGVNTDTQYF. Looking up the rest from reference TRBV5-1 and TRBJ2-3 gives the full variable domain: KAGVTQTPRYLIKTRGQQVTLSCSPISGHRSVSWYQQTPGQGLQFLFEYFSETQRNKGNFPGRFSGRQFSNSRSEMNVSTLELGDSALYLCASSEQGVNTDTQYFGPGTRLTVL.

This clone was recorded once. This chain connects TRBV7-3 to TRBJ2-3; perhaps TRBD1 as D (5 bases). The V gene's germline CDR1 is SGHTA and CDR2 FQGTGA. The CDR3 is 14 amino acids. The ends were cut back, 5 bases at V and 0 bases at J, with 9 bases in the middle. CDR3 loop: CASSPGRSTDTQYF. For the CDR3, the DNA is TGTGCCAGCAGCCCAGGGCGGAGCACAGATACGCAGTATTTT.

V usage is TRBV18 and J usage is TRBJ1-5; D is perhaps TRBD1 (6 bases). This CDR3 has 17 amino acids. Germline CDR1 and CDR2: KGHSH and LQKENI. The germline V and J ends were trimmed by 6 bases and 0 bases, with 18 bases remaining between them. The DNA of the CDR3 is TGTGCCAGCTCTCCCGACAGGTTACTTTATAGCAATCAGCCCCAGCATTTT. It specifies CASSPDRLLYSNQPQHF.

The chain has TRBV27 and TRBJ2-7, with D maybe TRBD1 (6 bases). V was shortened by 6 bases and J by 6 bases, with 18 bases between the two germline ends. This CDR3 contains 14 residues. The germline V gene encodes CDR1 MNHEY and CDR2 SMNVEV (reference sequence). CDR3 amino acids: CASRSQSNRVEQYF. The CDR3 DNA is TGTGCCAGCAGATCCCAATCCAACAGGGTCGAGCAGTACTTC.

The chain carries TRBV6-5 and TRBJ2-6; maybe TRBD2 (5 bases). Germline V gives CDR1 MNHEY, CDR2 SVGAGI. The CDR3 runs 15 residues. Trimming left V 5 bases short and J 1 base short, with 9 bases between. This CDR3 is CASSHRESGANVLTF. The CDR3 nucleotides are TGTGCCAGCAGTCATAGGGAGTCTGGGGCCAACGTCCTGACTTTC.

The J gene is TRBJ2-7, the V gene TRBV11-2, with unresolved D. The length of the CDR3 is 11 residues. The V gene lost 3 bases and the J gene lost 2 bases, with 2 bases spanning the gap. CDR1 and CDR2 (germline): SGHAT, FQNNGV. CDR3 in DNA: TGTGCCAGCAGCTTTGCCTACGAGCAGTACTTC. It encodes CASSFAYEQYF. The variable domain in full, with the rest retrieved from reference TRBV11-2 and TRBJ2-7, is EAGVAQSPRYKIIEKRQSVAFWCNPISGHATLYWYQQILGQGPKLLIQFQNNGVVDDSQLPKDRFSAERLKGVDSTLKIQPAKLEDSAVYLCASSFAYEQYFGPGTRLTVT.

In this sample, this clone turned up once. The chain is built from TRBV6-5 and TRBJ1-2, with D maybe TRBD1 (5 bases). Germline lookup yields CDR1 MNHEY and CDR2 SVGAGI. The CDR3 sequence is 15 residues long. The V gene lost 2 bases and the J gene lost 2 bases, with 12 bases spanning the gap. CDR3 loop: CASSYAAGANYGYTF. In DNA form, the CDR3 reads TGTGCCAGCAGTTACGCGGCCGGGGCGAACTATGGCTACACCTTC.

V is TRBV9 and J is TRBJ2-1; D might be TRBD1 (6 bases). This CDR3 comprises 15 residues. Germline CDR1 and CDR2: SGDLS and YYNGEE. The V end lost 4 bases, the J end lost 2 bases, and 13 bases lay between the germline ends. Here the CDR3 DNA reads TGTGCCAGCAGCTCAACAGGGACCGCCTACAATGAGCAGTTCTTC. Translated: CASSSTGTAYNEQFF.

V usage is TRBV30 and J usage is TRBJ2-7; 7 bases agree with TRBD2. Germline lookup yields CDR1 GTSNPN and CDR2 SVGIG (reference sequence). After removal of 4 bases from V and 3 bases from J, the junction contained 0 bases not matched to a gene. The CDR3 is 11 amino acids. For the CDR3, the DNA is TGTGCCTGGACTAGCGGCTACGAGCAGTACTTC. As protein: CAWTSGYEQYF.

J is TRBJ2-1 and V is TRBV18; 8 positions agree with TRBD1. CDR3 length: 15 amino acids. Germline CDR1 is KGHSH and CDR2 is LQKENI. Trimming cost V 5 bases and J 5 bases; bases outside gene matches: 8. In DNA form, the CDR3 reads TGTGCCAGCTCATCTCAGGGGGCGCGGGACAATGAGCAGTTCTTC. It encodes CASSSQGARDNEQFF.

This chain links TRBV27 with TRBJ2-2, with TRBD2 as a possible D gene (7 bases). Germline V lookup: CDR1 MNHEY, CDR2 SMNVEV (reference sequence). The CDR3 spans 13 residues. V gave up 5 bases and J gave up 6 bases, with 10 bases separating them. CDR3 nucleotides: TGTGCCAGCAGTAAAGGGGGGGCCGGGGAGCTGTTTTTT. Residues: CASSKGGAGELFF.

The V gene is TRBV6-1, the J gene TRBJ1-6; maybe TRBD1 (6 bases). V shed 5 bases and J shed 9 bases, with 14 bases lying between them. Germline assignment: CDR1 MNHNS and CDR2 SASEGT. The CDR3 is 14 amino acids. In nucleotides, the CDR3 is TGTGCCAGCAGTTTAGGGGGTTTAGCTTCACCCCTCCACTTT. This codes for CASSLGGLASPLHF.

The J gene is TRBJ1-2, the V gene TRBV7-9, with D possibly being TRBD1 (6 bases). V was pared by 1 base and J by 4 bases, with 13 bases between. The CDR3 extends over 15 amino acids. Germline values: CDR1 SEHNR, CDR2 FQNEAQ (reference sequence). The CDR3 region has the DNA TGTGCCAGCAGCTTAGAGGGGGGCGCTGGCTATGGCTACACCTTC. Amino acids: CASSLEGGAGYGYTF.

The chain joins TRBV6-1 to TRBJ1-3; D might be TRBD1 (5 bases). Trimming stripped 1 base from V and 7 bases from J, with 14 bases between. The germline V gene encodes CDR1 MNHNS and CDR2 SASEGT. The CDR3 spans 15 residues. In DNA form, the CDR3 reads TGTGCCAGCAGTGAAGGACAGATATTGCGTAACACCATATATTTT. This translates into CASSEGQILRNTIYF.

This rearrangement joins TRBV19 to TRBJ2-3, with TRBD2 as a possible D gene (6 bases). The length of the CDR3 is 13 residues. Trimming took 6 bases from V and 8 from J, leaving 15 bases between them. In germline, CDR1 is LNHDA, CDR2 SQIVND (reference sequence). This CDR3 reads CASRGTGGTTQYF. The CDR3 region has the DNA TGTGCCAGTAGGGGGACTGGGGGTACTACGCAGTATTTT.

This rearrangement joins TRBV5-1 to TRBJ2-1, with TRBD2 matching over 11 bases. V trimming: 1 base; J trimming: 9 bases; junction bases outside the gene matches: 15. Germline CDR1 and CDR2: SGHRS and YFSETQ. This CDR3 has 18 amino acids. The CDR3 region is CASSLTKGLAGGLGEQFF. The CDR3, as DNA: TGCGCCAGCAGCTTGACGAAAGGGCTAGCGGGAGGTTTAGGTGAGCAGTTCTTC.

This CDR3 reads CASSLRQTYEQYF. The CDR3 region has the DNA TGCGCCAGCAGCCTCCGACAGACCTACGAGCAGTACTTC. The chain employs TRBV4-1 and TRBJ2-7, with D tentatively TRBD1 (5 bases). With 4 bases removed from V and 2 bases from J, the gap between germline ends came to 9 bases. The CDR3 contains 13 residues. Germline CDR1 is MGHRA and CDR2 is YSYEKL.

Note on this clone: One end of the junction is discordant with germline, which a read error may explain. V and J are TRBV6-5 and TRBJ2-3; 8 bases agree with TRBD2. The CDR3 consists of 14 residues. Germline V CDR1 and CDR2: MNHEY, SVGAGI. For the CDR3, the DNA is TGCGCCAGCAGCTTGACTAGCGTCACAGATACGCAGTATTTT. As protein: CASSLTSVTDTQYF.

The gene calls are TRBV7-2 and TRBJ2-1; unclear D gene. CDR3 length equals 12 residues. Germline CDR1 and CDR2: SGHTA and FQGNSA. Trimming removed 1 base from V and 6 bases from J, with 4 bases in between. The CDR3 DNA follows: TGTGCCAGCAGCTTAGAGCCCAATGAGCAGTTCTTC. Translated, it gives CASSLEPNEQFF.

V gene TRBV5-1 combines with J gene TRBJ2-5; D not resolved. The end of the DNA fits TRBJ2-7 better, so the J call may be wrong. This CDR3 is 12 amino acids long. The V gene's germline CDR1 is SGHRS and CDR2 YFSETQ. CDR3: CASSPQPYEQYF. In DNA, the CDR3 is TGCGCCAGCAGCCCGCAGCCCTACGAGCAGTACTTC.

This clone was detected a few times. V usage is TRBV7-9 and J usage is TRBJ1-3; D perhaps matches TRBD1 (6 bases). The CDR3 has 15 residues. Deletions cut 2 bases from V and 4 bases from J, with 12 bases between. Germline lookup yields CDR1 SEHNR and CDR2 FQNEAQ (reference sequence). As DNA, the CDR3 is TGTGCCAGCAGCTTATCAGGGGCTCGAGGAAACACCATATATTTT. It encodes CASSLSGARGNTIYF.